The entry that follows covers one T cell receptor beta chain sequence. The source of the sample is a study of blood T cell repertoires in COVID-19. Original methodology: How many nucleated cells were present was estimated from reference gene primer amplification. The repertoire was sequenced with immunoSEQ multiplex PCR; TCRdb's copy has only in-frame clones and lacks some. The V and J calls and the clone size are those of that table, but D and trimming were determined from the DNA. The repertoire consists of about 76,000 clones, with about 88% occurring once and the leading ten covering around 17%. The germline gives CDR1 LGHDT, CDR2 YNNKEL (reference sequence). The CDR3 contains 15 residues. V lost 7 bases to trimming and J lost 0 bases, with 15 bases between them.

The sequence was collected from a human donor in a cohort sampled during active COVID-19. The sequenced material came from peripheral blood. The rearrangement joins TRBV3-1 (or the pseudogene TRBV3-2) to TRBJ1-2; D unclear. The CDR3 sequence is CASINGKQPNYGYTF. The CDR3 region has the DNA TGTGCCAGCATCAACGGGAAACAGCCTAACTATGGCTACACCTTC.